This is a list of T cell receptor beta chains from one sample in a study of cytomegalovirus exposure and HLA in healthy donors. Sequencing was performed with immunoSEQ multiplex PCR; in TCRdb, only in-frame clones are kept and a portion is missing. The sample comprises 150,000 to 200,000 clones, 85% of which are singletons, and more than 15% rests with the top ten. Sequenced input: PBMCs. Every receptor here comes from a man younger than 30 in good health and CMV-seropositive. CDR3s include the opening cysteine and the closing phenylalanine or tryptophan.

TRBV6-5 CASSYSTGGRYEQYF
TRBV6-5 CASRAGGHSEQFF
TRBV5-1 CASSLGTGEETQYF
TRBV28 CASSFTAAGQYEQYF
TRBV5-4 CASSLSILTNYGYTF
TRBV19 CASSISDSGNTIYF
TRBV5-4 CASSYNRVTGELFF
TRBV28 CASKLGGDYGYTF
TRBV7-3 CASSWVAGATDTQYF
TRBV6-4 CASSAFPGVTDTQYF
TRBV29-1 CSVGVGLSNTEAFF
TRBV29-1 CSVEGPRDGGYNEQFF
TRBV28 CASSSPLDSDTQYF
TRBV4-2 CASSQDPAGQQETQYF
TRBV6-1 CASSDLRGASYEQYF
TRBV25-1 CASSGSSGGAQGYTF
TRBV9 CARGPHQPQHF
TRBV6-1 CASSEVQVRVDEQYF
TRBV19 CASSIAGTRNYEQYF
TRBV28 CASSLGWTKRGMRQYF
TRBV6-5 CASSYSAGGYEQYF
TRBV28 CASSFRSLFYEQYF